This entry features one T cell receptor (beta chain) sequence. No antigen is known for it. This entry belongs to a study of radiotherapy plus CTLA-4 blockade in lung cancer. Study overall: Disease control reached approximately 31%, with objective responses in 15% to 20%.

The germline V gene has CDR1 SNHLY and CDR2 FYNNEI. This CDR3 is 15 amino acids long. Trimming stripped 2 bases from V and 8 bases from J, with 18 bases between. TCRdb's copy holds only in-frame clones and misses some; the assay was immunoSEQ multiplex PCR. The data show about 70,000 clones, with 65% to 85% seen just once and 16% held by the top ten. Notes on the study in general: Dynamics of early blood T cell clones, together with interferon-beta, were reportedly the best predictors of response. Once radiotherapy plus ipilimumab had been given, TCR clones derived from tumor expanded in blood.

Focal radiation was given together with CTLA-4 blockade (ipilimumab) to patients with chemo-refractory metastatic non-small-cell lung cancer. The sample here was peripheral blood, taken from a patient treated with radiotherapy plus ipilimumab. The chain uses TRBV2 and TRBJ1-1; D gene uncertain. The sequence was obtained from a human donor with non-small cell lung cancer whose response to radiotherapy plus ipilimumab could not be evaluated. Some clones in this sample may be carry-over from other donors' samples. DNA for the CDR3: TGTGCCAGCAGTGAATCGGCGGCCCAGCTCGCCGAAGCTTTCTTT. It codes for CASSESAAQLAEAFF.